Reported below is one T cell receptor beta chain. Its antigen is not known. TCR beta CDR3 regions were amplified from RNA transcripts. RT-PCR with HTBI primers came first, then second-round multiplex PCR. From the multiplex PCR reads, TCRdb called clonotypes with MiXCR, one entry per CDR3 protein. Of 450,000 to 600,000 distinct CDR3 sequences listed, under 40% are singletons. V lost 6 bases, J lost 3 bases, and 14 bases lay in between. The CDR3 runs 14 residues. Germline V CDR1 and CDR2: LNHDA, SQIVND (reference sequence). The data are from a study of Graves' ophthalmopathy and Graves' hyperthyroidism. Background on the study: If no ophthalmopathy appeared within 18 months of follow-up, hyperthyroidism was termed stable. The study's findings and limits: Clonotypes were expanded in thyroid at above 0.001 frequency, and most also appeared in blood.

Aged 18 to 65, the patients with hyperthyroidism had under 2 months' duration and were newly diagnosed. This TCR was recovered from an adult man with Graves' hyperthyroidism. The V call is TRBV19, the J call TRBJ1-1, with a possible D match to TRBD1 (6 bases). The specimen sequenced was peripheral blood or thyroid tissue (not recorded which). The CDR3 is CASREQGGDTEAFF. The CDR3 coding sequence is TGTGCCAGTAGGGAACAGGGAGGGGACACTGAAGCTTTCTTT.